This entry describes one T cell receptor (beta chain). What it binds is unknown. The CDR3 extends over 17 amino acids. Trimming at V came to 2 bases and at J to 4 bases, leaving 8 bases not matched to a gene. Germline V gives CDR1 ENHRY, CDR2 SYGVKD. The repertoire was sequenced with immunoSEQ multiplex PCR; TCRdb's copy has only in-frame clones and lacks some. This sample has 35,000 to 45,000 clones; about 81% occur once, and the top ten carry more than 7%. The data belong to a study of a mutant IDH1 vaccine in newly diagnosed glioma. Study summary: Every participant had undergone radiotherapy, temozolomide, or both before, and most underwent both. Week 47 marked visit V13, whereas week 35 marked visit V12. Study observations and caveats: Apparently, pseudoprogression bore no relation to changes among the top peripheral T cell clonotypes.

Time point: week 47, end of study. Alongside topical imiquimod, each dose of vaccine comprised 300 ug of mutant IDH1 20-mer peptide. Patients carried new grade 3 or 4 IDH1-mutant astrocytomas lacking nuclear ATRX. Here the sequenced sample was PBMCs, taken from a glioma patient whose treatment included an IDH1 peptide vaccine. The V call is TRBV10-3, the J call TRBJ2-3; 11 bases line up with TRBD2. The clonotype originates from a man in his forties with glioma. The CDR3 DNA reads TGTGCCATCAGTGAGCCACTACTACTAGCGGGAGCAGATACGCAGTATTTT. It codes for CAISEPLLLAGADTQYF.